This TCR beta chain appears in the sequencing data of a study of T cell changes during pregnancy in multiple sclerosis. The V segment lost 6 bases and the J segment 7 bases; nucleotides outside the gene matches: 10. In germline, CDR1 is MNHNS, CDR2 SASEGT. The CDR3 totals 15 residues. TCRdb's table, derived via immunoSEQ multiplex PCR, lists solely in-frame clones and lacks some. This sample carries about 17,000 clones, 84% of them seen once, and the ten largest clones take more than 8.5%. This clone has just one count. The TCR comes from a female donor in good health, enrolled as a control in a pregnancy study. J is TRBJ2-1 and V is TRBV6-1; 9 bases fit TRBD2. This material consisted of CD8+ T cells from peripheral blood mononuclear cells, taken in the second trimester of pregnancy. CDR3 nucleotides: TGTGCCAGCAGCGAGGCGGGGGGGCCGTGGAATGAGCAGTTCTTC. This sequence encodes CASSEAGGPWNEQFF.